This TCR beta chain was recorded in a study of Ad26.COV2.S vaccination and SARS-CoV-2 variants. Study in general: The COV1001 Ad26.COV2.S trial arm included the donor. Doses of Ad26.COV2.S were injected into muscle once or twice, 56 days apart.

The data were produced by immunoSEQ multiplex PCR, yet TCRdb's version contains in-frame clones alone and is incomplete. The sample carries just over 350,000 clones, roughly 85% recorded once. This clone showed up just a few times. The treatment: roughly 19 received Ad26.COV2.S at low or high dose, single or two shots; roughly five received placebo; per-sample allocation not given. Day 63 following the first vaccine or placebo injection was when the samples were taken. The receptor comes from a person aged 18-60 years who received the Ad26.COV2.S COVID-19 vaccine or a placebo. The input for sequencing was peripheral blood, taken in a trial of Ad26.COV2.S vaccine versus placebo.

In nucleotides, the CDR3 is TGTGCCAGCAGCTTGGGTGGGTACGGTCAGCCCCAGCATTTT. It encodes CASSLGGYGQPQHF. The rearrangement uses TRBV7-6 and TRBJ1-5; no reliable D call. The V end was cut by 3 bases, the J end by 6 bases, with 12 bases between. The germline CDR1 and CDR2 sequences are SGHVS and FNYEAQ. The CDR3 spans 14 residues.